This note documents a single TCR beta chain sequence. The antigen is unknown. The split of CD4+ cells yielded CD45RA+ naive and CD45RA-negative memory subsets. The assay was immunoSEQ multiplex PCR, and TCRdb's table has in-frame clones only and misses some. The sample has fewer than 200,000 clones, approximately 70% seen once; the top ten hold 10%. The entry originates in a study of shared clonotypes between healthy human individuals. At the level of the study: Donors had three CD4 naive, three CD4 memory, two CD8 naive and one CD8 memory plate apiece.

Study-level results: Clonotypes shared by all four donors outscored non-shared clonotypes in generation probability. The sole specimen, blood, was sampled, and tissue repertoires likely differ.

V dropped 0 bases and J dropped 6; count of bases not matched to a gene: 10. The CDR3 consists of 17 residues. The germline V gene encodes CDR1 MGHRA and CDR2 YSYEKL. Sequences were obtained from memory CD4+ T cells sorted from blood. Subset given: CD45RA-negative fraction. The sequence came from a man aged 25 to 45 in good health. The V gene is TRBV4-1, the J gene TRBJ2-1; the match to TRBD2 covers 8 bases. CDR3: CASSQDLRAGGGNEQFF. As DNA, the CDR3 is TGCGCCAGCAGCCAAGATCTTAGGGCGGGAGGAGGCAATGAGCAGTTCTTC.